This TCR beta chain was observed in a study of human T cells and chemical hapten exposure. Whole-study context: Slight differences in pooled library volume were the main source of varying TCR yields across samples.

The time point: pre-sensitization, week 0. Treatment described: therapeutic diphenylcyclopropenone sensitization with weekly scalp DPC. Study observations and caveats: There was no change with DPC sensitization in TCRs above 1 in 1000 frequency.

One entry per CDR3 protein, called by TCRdb with MiXCR from the RACE reads. The data show fewer than 300,000 distinct CDR3 sequences, around 9.3% seen once. As to this clonotype: The antigen remains unidentified.

This specimen was whole blood, taken in connection with sensitization to the hapten diphenylcyclopropenone (DPC). The TCR originated in a woman in her 40s with alopecia areata. Some clones in this sample may be carry-over from other donors' samples.

The CDR3: CSADLKGGSYEQYF. CDR3 DNA: TGCAGTGCCGACTTGAAAGGGGGTTCCTACGAGCAGTACTTC. This chain uses TRBV20-1 with TRBJ2-7, with TRBD1 as a possible D gene (6 bases). Germline-derived CDR1 and CDR2 are DFQATT and SNEGSKA (reference sequence). Between the trimmed V and J ends, which lost 6 bases and 1 base, there was a span of 16 bases. The CDR3 is 14 residues long.